Listed below are T cell receptor beta chains from one sample, sequenced in a study of blood T cell repertoires in COVID-19. The protocol was immunoSEQ multiplex PCR, while the TCRdb copy is restricted to in-frame clones and leaves out a portion. Of approximately 170,000 clones in the sample, roughly 84% were seen once. Sequenced sample: peripheral blood. The origin of the receptors is a man in his fifties or sixties who had recovered from COVID-19. Both conserved end residues are part of each CDR3. Each record gives: clone size, V gene, D gene, J gene, CDR3 protein, CDR3 DNA. D genes are given only for firm matches. Some rows mark clone size as missing; the rest say once, few, many or name a class of expanded clone.

>-|TRBV5-8|-|TRBJ2-5
CASSLRGNLQETQYF
TGTGCCAGCAGCTTGCGAGGAAATCTTCAAGAGACCCAGTACTTC
>-|TRBV7-3|-|TRBJ2-1
CASSLGDSYYNEQFF
TGTGCCAGCAGCTTAGGAGACAGTTACTACAATGAGCAGTTCTTC
>-|TRBV2|-|TRBJ1-5
CASSSGYSNQPQHF
TGTGCCAGCAGCTCAGGTTATAGCAATCAGCCCCAGCATTTT
>-|TRBV7-9|TRBD1|TRBJ1-2
CASSLFIRQGANSNYGYTF
TGTGCCAGCAGCTTGTTTATCCGGCAGGGGGCCAATTCTAACTATGGCTACACCTTC
>-|TRBV5-6|-|TRBJ1-1
CASSLSGSPFGAFF
TGTGCCAGCAGCTTGTCAGGCAGCCCATTCGGCGCTTTCTTT
>-|TRBV6-5|-|TRBJ1-1
CASGQVLMNTEAFF
TGTGCCAGCGGCCAGGTGCTTATGAACACTGAAGCTTTCTTT
>few|TRBV30|-|TRBJ1-4
CARGTYNEKLFF
TGTGCCCGGGGGACTTATAATGAAAAACTGTTTTTT
>-|TRBV3-1/TRBV3-2|TRBD1|TRBJ1-2
CASSLQGDYGYTF
TGTGCCAGCAGCCTTCAGGGGGACTATGGCTACACCTTC
>-|TRBV6-5|TRBD1|TRBJ1-1
CASSYRTGGVVTEAFF
TGTGCCAGCAGTTACCGGACAGGGGGAGTTGTCACTGAAGCTTTCTTT
>-|TRBV3-1/TRBV3-2|-|TRBJ1-2
CASLFFGGNYGYTF
TGTGCCAGCCTTTTCTTTGGGGGGAACTATGGCTACACCTTC
>once|TRBV5-1|-|TRBJ1-2
CASSYTTSGSNGYTF
TGCGCCAGCAGCTACACCACCTCAGGGTCGAATGGCTACACCTTC
>few|TRBV18|TRBD1|TRBJ2-7
CASSPPKPGQGYEQYF
TGTGCCAGCTCACCACCGAAGCCGGGACAGGGTTACGAGCAGTACTTC
>few|TRBV9|-|TRBJ2-7
CASSVGGRREEQYF
TGTGCCAGCAGCGTAGGAGGGAGGAGGGAGGAGCAGTACTTC
>-|TRBV6-5|-|TRBJ1-3
CASSYDSNSGNTIYF
TGTGCCAGCAGTTACGACAGCAACTCTGGAAACACCATATATTTT
>-|TRBV3-1/TRBV3-2|-|TRBJ1-1
CASSQGTLNTEAFF
TGTGCCAGCAGCCAAGGGACACTGAACACTGAAGCTTTCTTT
>-|TRBV4-2|-|TRBJ1-5
CASSQEFAGIQPQHF
TGTGCCAGCAGCCAAGAATTCGCAGGAATCCAGCCCCAGCATTTT
>few|TRBV7-2|-|TRBJ2-6
CASSSRERVGANVLTF
TGTGCCAGCAGCTCGCGCGAACGGGTAGGAGCCAACGTCCTGACTTTC
>-|TRBV19|-|TRBJ2-3
CASRGQDTQYF
TGTGCCAGTAGGGGGCAGGATACGCAGTATTTT
>-|TRBV29-1|-|TRBJ2-3
CSVEGLTDTQYF
TGCAGCGTTGAAGGGCTCACAGATACGCAGTATTTT
>-|TRBV14|-|TRBJ2-7
CASSRLDISYEQYF
TGTGCCAGCAGCCGCTTGGACATTTCCTACGAGCAGTACTTC
>few|TRBV10-3|TRBD2|TRBJ2-6
CAISESGTSESSGANVLTF
TGTGCCATCAGTGAATCGGGGACTAGCGAAAGCTCTGGGGCCAACGTCCTGACTTTC
>-|TRBV9|-|TRBJ2-5
CASSPSDSSQETQYF
TGTGCCAGCAGCCCCAGCGATAGCAGCCAAGAGACCCAGTACTTC
>-|TRBV7-9|-|TRBJ2-3
CASSLGGGPTDTQYF
TGTGCCAGCAGCCTGGGAGGGGGGCCCACAGATACGCAGTATTTT
>-|TRBV6-2/TRBV6-3|-|TRBJ2-7
CASSYVGGLYEQYF
TGTGCCAGCAGTTACGTGGGGGGGCTCTACGAGCAGTACTTC